These T cell receptor beta chains were read from a single sample in a study of OX40 agonist ivuxolimab in advanced cancers. Data came from immunoSEQ multiplex PCR; TCRdb stores just in-frame clones and leaves some out. The sample shows fewer than 90,000 clones, less than 90% of them seen only once. The sequencing here drew on CD4+ or CD8+ T cells sorted from blood, taken in a trial of the OX40 agonist ivuxolimab. These receptors came from an adult with an advanced solid tumor such as melanoma, head and neck, liver or kidney cancer. Each CDR3 is given with its conserved first and last residue. D genes are given only for firm matches.

>TRBJ1-1|TRBV5-4|TRBD1
CASSLEARGDTEAFF
>TRBJ2-3|TRBV15|-
CATSRGRDTRTDTQYF
>TRBJ1-5|TRBV1|-
CTSSFAGKIQSDSNQPQHF
>TRBJ2-2|TRBV10-3|-
CAISESGPTGELFF
>TRBJ2-7|TRBV11-1|-
CASSLEGRLAYEQYF
>TRBJ1-2|TRBV5-1|-
CASSLGLGGLDGYTF
>TRBJ2-2|TRBV6-1|-
CASSEVTGIGELFF
>TRBJ1-2|TRBV11-2|TRBD1
CASSLESGQGYGYTF
>TRBJ1-2|TRBV15|-
CATSRDNGPNYGYTF
>TRBJ2-1|TRBV2|TRBD1
CASMAGQGYNEQFF
>TRBJ1-3|TRBV4-1|-
CASSPQPTANQGSGNTIYF
>TRBJ2-3|TRBV4-1|TRBD2
CASTPNPRTSGRDTQYF
>TRBJ1-5|TRBV7-9|-
CASSPPGDQPQHF
>TRBJ2-7|TRBV19|TRBD1
CASSIRGQGAQEQYF
>TRBJ2-3|TRBV29-1|-
CSVTPSVLKDTQYF
>TRBJ1-1|TRBV25-1|-
CASSGTMGGAEAFF
>TRBJ1-3|TRBV30|-
CAWNGNTIYF